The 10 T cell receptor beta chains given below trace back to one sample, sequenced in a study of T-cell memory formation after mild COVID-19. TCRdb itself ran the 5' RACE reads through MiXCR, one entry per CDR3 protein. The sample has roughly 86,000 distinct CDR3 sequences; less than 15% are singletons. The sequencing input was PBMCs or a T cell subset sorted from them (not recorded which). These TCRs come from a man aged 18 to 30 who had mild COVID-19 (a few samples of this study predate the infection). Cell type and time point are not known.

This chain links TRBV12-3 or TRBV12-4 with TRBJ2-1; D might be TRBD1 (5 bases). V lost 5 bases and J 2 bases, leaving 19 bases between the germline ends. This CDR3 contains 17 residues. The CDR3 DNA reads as TGTGCCAGCAGTCCCCTAAGGGGCCTGGGAACCTACAATGAGCAGTTCTTC. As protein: CASSPLRGLGTYNEQFF.

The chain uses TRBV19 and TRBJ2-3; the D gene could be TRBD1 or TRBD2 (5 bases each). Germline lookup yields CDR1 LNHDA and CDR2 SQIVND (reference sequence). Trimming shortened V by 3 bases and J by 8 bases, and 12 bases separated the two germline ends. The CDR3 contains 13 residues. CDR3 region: CASSMPGAVTQYF. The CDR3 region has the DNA TGTGCCAGTAGTATGCCCGGGGCTGTTACGCAGTATTTT.

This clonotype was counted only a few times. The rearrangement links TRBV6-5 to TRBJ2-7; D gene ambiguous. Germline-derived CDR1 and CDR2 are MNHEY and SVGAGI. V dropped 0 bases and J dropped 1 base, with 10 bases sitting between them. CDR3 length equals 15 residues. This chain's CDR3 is CASSYSSGSSYEQYF. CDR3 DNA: TGTGCCAGCAGTTACTCGTCCGGCAGTTCCTACGAGCAGTACTTC.

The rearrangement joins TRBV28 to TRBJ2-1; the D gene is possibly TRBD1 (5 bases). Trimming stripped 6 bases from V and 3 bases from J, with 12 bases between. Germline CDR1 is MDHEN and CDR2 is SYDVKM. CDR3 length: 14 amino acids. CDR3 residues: CASSPSRVYNEQFF. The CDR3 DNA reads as TGTGCCAGCAGCCCCTCCAGGGTCTACAATGAGCAGTTCTTC.

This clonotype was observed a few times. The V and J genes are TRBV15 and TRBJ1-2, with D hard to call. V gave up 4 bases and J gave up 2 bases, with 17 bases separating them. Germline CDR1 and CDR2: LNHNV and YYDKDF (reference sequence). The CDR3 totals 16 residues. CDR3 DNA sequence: TGTGCCACCAGCACTTACGGACTACTGATGAACTATGGCTACACCTTC. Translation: CATSTYGLLMNYGYTF.

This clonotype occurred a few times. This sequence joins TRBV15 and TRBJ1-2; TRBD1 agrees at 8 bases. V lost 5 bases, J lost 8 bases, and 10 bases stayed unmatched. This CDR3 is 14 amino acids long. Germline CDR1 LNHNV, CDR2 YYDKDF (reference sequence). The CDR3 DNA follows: TGTGCCACCAGCCCCGAGGGCAGGGGGCCAGGCTACACCTTC. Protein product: CATSPEGRGPGYTF.

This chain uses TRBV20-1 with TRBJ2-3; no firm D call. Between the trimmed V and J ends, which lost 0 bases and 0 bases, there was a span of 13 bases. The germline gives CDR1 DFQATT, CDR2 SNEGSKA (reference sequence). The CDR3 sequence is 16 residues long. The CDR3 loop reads CSARDWIADSTDTQYF. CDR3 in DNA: TGCAGTGCTAGAGATTGGATAGCAGATAGCACAGATACGCAGTATTTT.

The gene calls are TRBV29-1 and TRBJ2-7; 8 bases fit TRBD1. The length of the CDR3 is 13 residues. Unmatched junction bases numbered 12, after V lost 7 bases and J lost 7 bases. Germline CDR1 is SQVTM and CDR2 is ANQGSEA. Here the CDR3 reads CSASGTGDMEQYF. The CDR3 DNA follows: TGCAGCGCATCCGGGACAGGCGATATGGAGCAGTACTTC.

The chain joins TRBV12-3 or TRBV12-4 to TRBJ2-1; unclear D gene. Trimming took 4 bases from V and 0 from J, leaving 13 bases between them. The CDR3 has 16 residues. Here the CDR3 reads CASSSVVGSSYNEQFF. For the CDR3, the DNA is TGTGCCAGCAGTTCAGTTGTCGGAAGCTCCTACAATGAGCAGTTCTTC.

CDR3 in DNA: TGCGCCAGCAGCCAAGATCCCAGGGCTGCCTACGAGCAGTACTTC. Amino acids: CASSQDPRAAYEQYF. The V call is TRBV4-1, the J call TRBJ2-7; maybe TRBD1 (5 bases). Deletions cut 0 bases from V and 2 bases from J, with 11 bases between. Germline CDR1 reads MGHRA; CDR2 reads YSYEKL. This CDR3 has 15 residues.